This T cell receptor (beta chain) was found in a study of somatic mutations in cytotoxic T cells in rheumatoid arthritis. Assay: immunoSEQ multiplex PCR; the TCRdb copy retains only in-frame clones and omits some. Here the sample spans more than 10,000 clones, about 70% being singletons. The germline V gene has CDR1 MNHEY and CDR2 SMNVEV (reference sequence). The V end was cut by 0 bases, the J end by 2 bases, with 5 bases between. This CDR3 has 14 amino acids. Specimen: CD8+ T cells sorted from blood. This sequence joins TRBV27 and TRBJ2-1; D could derive from TRBD1 or TRBD2 (5 bases each). The origin of this receptor is a man aged 55-75 years in good health. The CDR3 DNA follows: TGTGCCAGCAGTTTATCGGGACCCTACAATGAGCAGTTCTTC. This encodes CASSLSGPYNEQFF.